This T cell receptor (beta chain) stems from a study of shared clonotypes between healthy human individuals. Across the whole study: Samples came from two female and a few male donors aged 18 to 49.

Points on this clone: Additional DNA sequences in this sample encode the identical CDR3.

The V gene's germline CDR1 is MNHEY and CDR2 SMNVEV (reference sequence). CDR3 size: 14 residues. Trimming took 2 bases from V and 3 from J; bases not matched to a gene: 3. Only in-frame clones appear in the TCRdb table, and some are missing; sequencing was by immunoSEQ multiplex PCR. This sample has 850,000 to 1,200,000 clones, with around 74% found just once. The sequenced material came from memory CD4+ T cells sorted from blood. Subset specified: CD45RA-negative fraction. The clonotype was recovered from a man between 18 and 35 years old in good health. The chain employs TRBV27 and TRBJ2-7; 8 positions agree with TRBD1. The CDR3 DNA follows: TGTGCCAGCAGTTTAGGACAGGGATTCTACGAGCAGTACTTC. Amino acid sequence: CASSLGQGFYEQYF.